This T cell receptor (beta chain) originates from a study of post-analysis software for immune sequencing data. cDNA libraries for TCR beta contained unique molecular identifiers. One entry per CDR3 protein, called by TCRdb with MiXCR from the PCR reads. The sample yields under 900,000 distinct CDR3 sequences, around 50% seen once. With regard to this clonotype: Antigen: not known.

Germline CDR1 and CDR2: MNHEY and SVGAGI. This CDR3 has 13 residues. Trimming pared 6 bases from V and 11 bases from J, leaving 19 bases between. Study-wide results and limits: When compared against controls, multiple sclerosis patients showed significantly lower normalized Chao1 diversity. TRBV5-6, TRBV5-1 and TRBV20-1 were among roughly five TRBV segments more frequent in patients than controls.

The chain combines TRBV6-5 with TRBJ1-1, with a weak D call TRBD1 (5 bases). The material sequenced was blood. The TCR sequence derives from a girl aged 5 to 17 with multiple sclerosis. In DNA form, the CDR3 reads TGTGCCAGCAGCTTCGACCGCAGGGTAGAGGCTTTCTTT. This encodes CASSFDRRVEAFF.